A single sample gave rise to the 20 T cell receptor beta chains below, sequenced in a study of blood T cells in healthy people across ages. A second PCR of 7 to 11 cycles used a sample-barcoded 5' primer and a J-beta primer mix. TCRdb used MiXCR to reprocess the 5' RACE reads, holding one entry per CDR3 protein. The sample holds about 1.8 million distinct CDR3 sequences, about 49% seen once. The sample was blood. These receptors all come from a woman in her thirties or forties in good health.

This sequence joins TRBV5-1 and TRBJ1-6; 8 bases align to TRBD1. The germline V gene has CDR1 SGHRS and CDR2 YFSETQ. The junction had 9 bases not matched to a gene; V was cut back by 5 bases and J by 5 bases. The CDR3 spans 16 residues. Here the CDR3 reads CASSLQGQEDNSPLHF. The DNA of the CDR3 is TGCGCCAGCAGTCTACAGGGACAGGAGGATAATTCACCCCTCCACTTT.

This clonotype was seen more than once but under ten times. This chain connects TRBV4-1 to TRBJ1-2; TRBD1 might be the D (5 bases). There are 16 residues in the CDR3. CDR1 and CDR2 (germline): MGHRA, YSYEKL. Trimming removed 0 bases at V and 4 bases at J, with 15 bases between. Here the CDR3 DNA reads TGCGCCAGCAGCCAAGATTCCCCATCAGGGTCCTATGGCTACACCTTC. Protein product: CASSQDSPSGSYGYTF.

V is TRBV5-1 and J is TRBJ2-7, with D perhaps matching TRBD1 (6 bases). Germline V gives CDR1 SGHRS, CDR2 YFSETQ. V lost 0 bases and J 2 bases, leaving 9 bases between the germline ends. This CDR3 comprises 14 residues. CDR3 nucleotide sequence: TGCGCCAGCAGCTTGGATAACAGGGCCTACGAGCAGTACTTC. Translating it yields CASSLDNRAYEQYF.

The CDR3 loop is CATSDSLRSEQFF. CDR3 nucleotides: TGTGCCACCAGTGATTCACTTAGGAGTGAGCAGTTCTTC. This chain uses TRBV24-1 with TRBJ2-1; D is uncertain. In germline, CDR1 is KGHDR, CDR2 SFDVKD. The V end was cut by 2 bases, the J end by 9 bases, with 10 bases between. The CDR3 is made up of 13 amino acids.

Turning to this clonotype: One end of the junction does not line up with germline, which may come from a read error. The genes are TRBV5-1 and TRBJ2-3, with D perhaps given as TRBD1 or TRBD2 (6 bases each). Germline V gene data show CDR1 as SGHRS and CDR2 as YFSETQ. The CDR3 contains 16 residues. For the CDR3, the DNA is TGCGCCAGCAGCTTGGCGGGGGCCATATTCACAGTTACGCAGTATTTT. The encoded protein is CASSLAGAIFTVTQYF.

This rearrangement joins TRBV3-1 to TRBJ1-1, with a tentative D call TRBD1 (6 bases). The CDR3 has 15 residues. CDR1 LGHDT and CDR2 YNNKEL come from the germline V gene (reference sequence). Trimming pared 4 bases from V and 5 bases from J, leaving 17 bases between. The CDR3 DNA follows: TGTGCCAGCAGCCCCCACGGGGCGAGGGGGACTGAAGCTTTCTTT. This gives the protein CASSPHGARGTEAFF.

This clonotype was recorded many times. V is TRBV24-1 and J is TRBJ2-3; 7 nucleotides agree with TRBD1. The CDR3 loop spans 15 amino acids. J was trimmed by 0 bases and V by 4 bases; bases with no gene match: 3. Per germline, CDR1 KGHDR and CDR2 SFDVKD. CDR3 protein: CATSDWTGSTDTQYF. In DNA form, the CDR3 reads TGTGCCACCAGTGACTGGACAGGCAGCACAGATACGCAGTATTTT.

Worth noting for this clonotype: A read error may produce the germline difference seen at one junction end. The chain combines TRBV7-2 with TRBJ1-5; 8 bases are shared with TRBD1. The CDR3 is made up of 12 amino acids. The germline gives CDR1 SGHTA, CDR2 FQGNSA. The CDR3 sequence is CAGSRTGTAQHF. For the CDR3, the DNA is TGTGCCGGCAGCAGGACAGGGACAGCCCAGCATTTT.

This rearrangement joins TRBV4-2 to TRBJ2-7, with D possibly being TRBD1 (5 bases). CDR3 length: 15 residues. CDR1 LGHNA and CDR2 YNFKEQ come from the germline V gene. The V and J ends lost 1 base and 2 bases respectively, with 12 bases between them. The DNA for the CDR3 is TGTGCCAGCAGCCAAGGGGCAGGGCTACCCTACGAGCAGTACTTC. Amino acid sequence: CASSQGAGLPYEQYF.

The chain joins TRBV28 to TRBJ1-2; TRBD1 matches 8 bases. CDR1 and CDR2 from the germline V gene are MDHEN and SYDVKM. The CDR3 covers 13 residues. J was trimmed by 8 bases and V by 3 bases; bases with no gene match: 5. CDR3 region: CASSFMTGEGYTF. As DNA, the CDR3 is TGTGCCAGCAGTTTCATGACAGGGGAAGGCTACACCTTC.

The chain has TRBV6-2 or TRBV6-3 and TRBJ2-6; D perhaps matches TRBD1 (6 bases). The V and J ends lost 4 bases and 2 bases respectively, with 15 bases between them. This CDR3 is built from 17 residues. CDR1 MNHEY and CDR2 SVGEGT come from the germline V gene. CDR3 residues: CASSSNRVRTGANVLTF. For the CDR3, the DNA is TGTGCCAGCAGTTCAAACAGGGTACGGACTGGGGCCAACGTCCTGACTTTC.

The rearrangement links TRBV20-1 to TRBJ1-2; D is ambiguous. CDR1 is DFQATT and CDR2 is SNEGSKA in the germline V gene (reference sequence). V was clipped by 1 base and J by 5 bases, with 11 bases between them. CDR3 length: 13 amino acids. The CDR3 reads CSARVGMLYGYTF. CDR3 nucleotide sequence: TGCAGTGCTAGAGTGGGGATGCTTTATGGCTACACCTTC.

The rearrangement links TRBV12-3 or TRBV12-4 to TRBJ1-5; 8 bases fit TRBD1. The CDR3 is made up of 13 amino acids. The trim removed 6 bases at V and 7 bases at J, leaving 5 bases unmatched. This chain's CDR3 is CASSKDRAQPQHF. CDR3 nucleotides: TGTGCCAGCAGCAAGGACAGGGCCCAGCCCCAGCATTTT.

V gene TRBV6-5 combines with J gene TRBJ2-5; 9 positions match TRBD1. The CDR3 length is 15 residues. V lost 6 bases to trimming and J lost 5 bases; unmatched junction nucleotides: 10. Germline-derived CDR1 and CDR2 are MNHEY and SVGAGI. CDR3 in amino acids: CASRFAGTGSETQYF. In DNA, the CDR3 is TGTGCCAGCAGATTTGCCGGGACAGGGAGTGAGACCCAGTACTTC.

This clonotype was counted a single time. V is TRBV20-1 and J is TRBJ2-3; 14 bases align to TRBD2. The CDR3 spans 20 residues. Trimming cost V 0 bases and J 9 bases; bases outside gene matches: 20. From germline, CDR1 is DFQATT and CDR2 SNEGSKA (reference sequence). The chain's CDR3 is CSARDLFRTSGGRVRGTQYF. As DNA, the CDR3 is TGCAGTGCTAGAGATCTCTTTCGGACTAGCGGGGGGCGGGTAAGGGGAACGCAGTATTTT.

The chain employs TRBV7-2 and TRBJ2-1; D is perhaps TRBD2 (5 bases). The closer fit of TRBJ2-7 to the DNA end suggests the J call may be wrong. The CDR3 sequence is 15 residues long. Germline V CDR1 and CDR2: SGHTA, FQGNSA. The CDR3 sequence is CATSEVVTGNNEQYF. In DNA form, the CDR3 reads TGTGCCACCTCGGAGGTAGTTACGGGAAACAATGAGCAGTACTTC.

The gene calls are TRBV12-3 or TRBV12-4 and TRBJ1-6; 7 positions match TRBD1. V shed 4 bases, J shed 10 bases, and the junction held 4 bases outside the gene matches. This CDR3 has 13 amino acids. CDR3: CASSSQGVSPLHF. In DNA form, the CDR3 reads TGTGCCAGCAGTTCCCAGGGGGTATCACCCCTCCACTTT.

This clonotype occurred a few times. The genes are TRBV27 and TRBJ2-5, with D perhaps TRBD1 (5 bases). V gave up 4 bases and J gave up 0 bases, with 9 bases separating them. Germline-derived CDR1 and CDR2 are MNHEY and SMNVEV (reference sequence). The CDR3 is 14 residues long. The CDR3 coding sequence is TGTGCCAGCAGTTACAGGACAAACCAAGAGACCCAGTACTTC. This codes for CASSYRTNQETQYF.

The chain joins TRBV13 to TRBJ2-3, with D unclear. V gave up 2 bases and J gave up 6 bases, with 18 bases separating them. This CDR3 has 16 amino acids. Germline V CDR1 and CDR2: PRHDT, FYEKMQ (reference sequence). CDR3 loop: CASSLRLDDKGDTQYF. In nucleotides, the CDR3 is TGTGCCAGCAGCTTAAGACTGGATGACAAAGGGGATACGCAGTATTTT.

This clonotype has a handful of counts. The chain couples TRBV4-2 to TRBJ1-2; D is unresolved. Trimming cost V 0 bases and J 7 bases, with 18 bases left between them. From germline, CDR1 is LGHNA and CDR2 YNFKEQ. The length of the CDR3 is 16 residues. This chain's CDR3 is CASSQESGNGVRGYTF. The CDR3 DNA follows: TGTGCCAGCAGCCAAGAGTCGGGTAACGGGGTGCGTGGCTACACCTTC.